The 16 T cell receptor beta chains given below trace back to one sample, sequenced in a study of STAT5B mutations in CD4+ large granular lymphocyte leukemia. The protocol was immunoSEQ multiplex PCR, while the TCRdb copy is restricted to in-frame clones and leaves out a portion. The sample gives over 950 clones, more than 60% of which show up once; 96% is in the top ten. Sequencing was carried out using PBMCs. The receptor source for this set is a man aged 65 to 79 with CD4+ T-cell large granular lymphocyte leukemia.

This clone was counted a single time. The chain links TRBV7-2 to TRBJ2-2, with 10 bases identical to TRBD2. In germline, CDR1 is SGHTA, CDR2 FQGNSA. V shed 10 bases and J 9 bases; nucleotides not matched to a gene: 17. The CDR3 is 16 residues long. The CDR3 here is CANPRSGGAGLRELFF. The CDR3 nucleotides are TGTGCCAACCCGAGGAGCGGGGGGGCCGGTCTCCGGGAGCTGTTTTTT.

The rearrangement links TRBV19 to TRBJ1-1, with 7 nucleotides matching TRBD1. V gave up 5 bases and J gave up 1 base; unmatched junction bases: 10. Germline CDR1 is LNHDA and CDR2 is SQIVND (reference sequence). This CDR3 comprises 16 residues. CDR3 in amino acids: CASSSLLRGANTEAFF. CDR3 nucleotide sequence: TGTGCCAGTAGTTCCCTGCTCAGGGGGGCGAACACTGAAGCTTTCTTT.

The chain recombines TRBV7-9 with TRBJ2-1, with D perhaps TRBD2 (6 bases). Germline V gene lookup returns CDR1 SEHNR and CDR2 FQNEAQ (reference sequence). The CDR3 runs 15 residues. V was cut by 5 bases and J by 3 bases, with 14 bases left in between. The CDR3 DNA reads as TGTGCCAGCAGCCCTAGAGGAGGGAACTACAATGAGCAGTTCTTC. This gives the protein CASSPRGGNYNEQFF.

This clone was picked up a small number of times. V and J are TRBV11-3 and TRBJ1-6; tentatively, D is TRBD1 (5 bases). CDR1 SGHNT and CDR2 YENEEA come from the germline V gene. CDR3 length equals 15 residues. Between the trimmed V and J ends, which lost 5 bases and 4 bases, there was a span of 12 bases. The CDR3 region is CASSQDSGYNSPLHF. DNA of the CDR3: TGTGCCAGCAGCCAAGACAGCGGTTATAATTCACCCCTCCACTTT.

This clone has a handful of counts. The CDR3, as DNA: TGTGCCAGCAGCTCCCAGGGGGCGGGTTCACCCCTCCACTTT. This codes for CASSSQGAGSPLHF. The chain carries TRBV11-2 and TRBJ1-6; 8 bases match TRBD1. Germline-derived CDR1 and CDR2 are SGHAT and FQNNGV. The V and J ends lost 4 bases and 9 bases, in that order; junction bases with no gene match: 5. The CDR3 is 14 residues long.

The chain carries TRBV5-1 and TRBJ2-1; D is ambiguous. The germline V gene has CDR1 SGHRS and CDR2 YFSETQ. Trimming stripped 0 bases from V and 1 base from J, with 8 bases between. This CDR3 has 15 residues. For the CDR3, the DNA is TGCGCCAGCAGCTTGGTTAATCCTTCCTACAATGAGCAGTTCTTC. Its translation: CASSLVNPSYNEQFF.

V and J are TRBV5-1 and TRBJ1-4, with a weak D call TRBD1 (6 bases). Trimming left V 3 bases short and J 0 bases short, with 12 bases between. The CDR3 loop spans 16 amino acids. Germline-derived CDR1 and CDR2 are SGHRS and YFSETQ. The CDR3 sequence: CASSSRAGATNEKLFF. CDR3 in DNA: TGCGCCAGCAGCTCGAGGGCAGGGGCAACTAATGAAAAACTGTTTTTT.

V usage is TRBV11-3 and J usage is TRBJ2-3; D unclear. This CDR3 is built from 10 residues. Trimming took 8 bases from V and 3 from J, leaving 3 bases between them. The germline V gene has CDR1 SGHNT and CDR2 YENEEA. CDR3 sequence reads: CASGTDTQYF. CDR3 sequence (DNA): TGTGCCAGCGGAACAGATACGCAGTATTTT.

The V call is TRBV5-1, the J call TRBJ2-7; 7 bases are shared with TRBD1. V lost 2 bases and J lost 6; bases outside the gene matches: 11. The CDR3 has 15 residues. The germline gives CDR1 SGHRS, CDR2 YFSETQ. CDR3 amino acids: CASSFRTGVLTEQYF. The CDR3 DNA sequence: TGCGCCAGCAGCTTTCGAACAGGGGTCCTAACCGAGCAGTACTTC.

The CDR3 loop reads CASSLQRGQGLGYTF. The DNA for the CDR3 is TGTGCCAGCAGCTTACAACGAGGACAGGGGCTCGGCTACACCTTC. The V call is TRBV7-9, the J call TRBJ1-2; 9 nucleotides line up with TRBD1. The CDR3 length is 15 residues. The V and J ends lost 2 bases and 8 bases, in that order; junction bases with no gene match: 9. Per the germline V gene, CDR1 is SEHNR and CDR2 is FQNEAQ (reference sequence). The complete variable domain, with remaining parts taken from reference TRBV7-9 and TRBJ1-2, reads DTGVSQNPRHKITKRGQNVTFRCDPISEHNRLYWYRQTLGQGPEFLTYFQNEAQLEKSRLLSDRFSAERPKGSFSTLEIQRTEQGDSAMYLCASSLQRGQGLGYTFGSGTRLTVV.

V is TRBV30 and J is TRBJ2-7; 10 nucleotides line up with TRBD1. V shed 5 bases, J shed 5 bases, and the junction held 6 bases outside the gene matches. Per the germline V gene, CDR1 is GTSNPN and CDR2 is SVGIG (reference sequence). This CDR3 is 13 amino acids long. The CDR3 here is CAWQDRGPDEQYF. DNA for the CDR3: TGTGCCTGGCAAGACAGGGGGCCTGACGAGCAGTACTTC.

This rearrangement joins TRBV18 to TRBJ2-2, with 9 bases that match TRBD2. V shed 1 base and J 7 bases; nucleotides not matched to a gene: 7. The germline V gene encodes CDR1 KGHSH and CDR2 LQKENI. The CDR3 extends over 16 amino acids. CDR3 nucleotide sequence: TGTGCCAGCTCACCACGGAGCGGGGGGTTCATCGGGGAGCTGTTTTTT. This translates into CASSPRSGGFIGELFF.

This rearrangement joins TRBV6-1 to TRBJ2-7, with 8 bases lining up with TRBD1. CDR1 is MNHNS and CDR2 is SASEGT in the germline V gene. The CDR3 runs to 13 residues. The V and J ends lost 8 bases and 2 bases, in that order; junction bases with no gene match: 5. This CDR3 is CASGDRGAYEQYF. In DNA form, the CDR3 reads TGTGCCAGCGGCGACAGGGGTGCCTACGAGCAGTACTTC.

J is TRBJ1-2 and V is TRBV2; D ambiguous. In germline, CDR1 is SNHLY, CDR2 FYNNEI. This CDR3 contains 14 residues. Trimming removed 4 bases at V and 5 bases at J, with 14 bases between. The CDR3 DNA is TGTGCCAGCAGTGCGGGATGGGGTCTATATGGCTACACCTTC. This encodes CASSAGWGLYGYTF. The complete variable domain, with remaining parts taken from reference TRBV2 and TRBJ1-2, reads EPEVTQTPSHQVTQMGQEVILRCVPISNHLYFYWYRQILGQKVEFLVSFYNNEISEKSEIFDDQFSVERPDGSNFTLKIRSTKLEDSAMYFCASSAGWGLYGYTFGSGTRLTVV.

The J gene is TRBJ2-7, the V gene TRBV5-1; unclear D gene. This CDR3 contains 14 residues. In germline, CDR1 is SGHRS, CDR2 YFSETQ. Trimming left V 6 bases short and J 2 bases short, with 15 bases between. The CDR3 DNA follows: TGCGCCAGCAAAGGAACGGACGGGCCCTACGAGCAGTACTTC. Translated, it gives CASKGTDGPYEQYF.

The V gene is TRBV5-8, the J gene TRBJ2-1; possibly TRBD1 for D (5 bases). This CDR3 contains 15 residues. V was clipped by 0 bases and J by 2 bases, with 9 bases between them. In germline, CDR1 is SGHTS, CDR2 YDEGEE. The CDR3, as DNA: TGTGCCAGCAGCTTGGATTCAGGGACCTACAATGAGCAGTTCTTC. It yields the protein CASSLDSGTYNEQFF.